These 29 T cell receptor beta chains were all obtained from the same sample, sequenced in a study of control samples from healthy donors and cancer patients. Measured with immunoSEQ multiplex PCR; TCRdb has only the in-frame clones, and not every one. This sample has 160,000 or so clones, with 85% to 95% found just once. Input material: blood. The receptor set was obtained from a woman in her thirties or forties in good health.

CDR3 amino acids: CASSLESGISYEQYF. The CDR3 nucleotides are TGTGCCAGCAGCTTAGAATCGGGAATCTCCTACGAGCAGTACTTC. The chain links TRBV7-8 to TRBJ2-7; perhaps TRBD2 as D (5 bases). This CDR3 has 15 residues. The germline gives CDR1 SGHVS, CDR2 FQNEAQ. The germline V and J ends were trimmed by 1 base and 0 bases, with 10 bases remaining between them.

The chain is built from TRBV19 and TRBJ2-7; D possibly uses TRBD1 or TRBD2 (5 bases each). Germline V gives CDR1 LNHDA, CDR2 SQIVND (reference sequence). V dropped 4 bases and J dropped 3 bases, with 13 bases sitting between them. This CDR3 has 14 residues. In DNA form, the CDR3 reads TGTGCCAGTAGTACCAGGGACGGCAACTACGAGCAGTACTTC. Translated: CASSTRDGNYEQYF.

The chain uses TRBV5-1 and TRBJ2-3; TRBD2 matches 10 bases. Losses at the gene ends were 7 bases for V and 5 bases for J; bases not matched to a gene: 7. CDR1 is SGHRS and CDR2 is YFSETQ in the germline V gene. The CDR3 runs to 14 residues. The CDR3 nucleotides are TGCGCCAGCGCGCTAGCGGGAGATAGAGATACGCAGTATTTT. It is translated as CASALAGDRDTQYF.

The chain has TRBV18 and TRBJ2-5, with a weak D call TRBD1 (5 bases). Germline values: CDR1 KGHSH, CDR2 LQKENI. Trimming removed 0 bases from V and 3 bases from J, with 23 bases in between. The CDR3 consists of 19 residues. Here the CDR3 reads CASSPPAGSGAGRKETQYF. CDR3 coding DNA: TGTGCCAGCTCACCACCGGCAGGGTCAGGAGCCGGGCGTAAAGAGACCCAGTACTTC.

The V call is TRBV5-1, the J call TRBJ1-1; D is unclear. The length of the CDR3 is 11 residues. Germline V gene data show CDR1 as SGHRS and CDR2 as YFSETQ. Trimming removed 7 bases from V and 1 base from J, with 5 bases in between. DNA of the CDR3: TGCGCCAGCCAAGGGAACACTGAAGCTTTCTTT. Residues: CASQGNTEAFF.

This chain connects TRBV6-2 or TRBV6-3 to TRBJ1-2; weak D call: TRBD1 (5 bases). CDR1 is MNHEY, CDR2 SVGEGT, per germline. The V and J ends lost 2 bases and 7 bases respectively, with 11 bases between them. The CDR3 loop spans 13 amino acids. The CDR3 DNA reads as TGTGCCAGCAGTTACGTACGGACATCTGGCTACACCTTC. Its protein product is CASSYVRTSGYTF.

The V call is TRBV13, the J call TRBJ1-1; D is perhaps TRBD1 (5 bases). Trimming removed 0 bases from V and 4 bases from J, with 12 bases in between. Per germline, CDR1 PRHDT and CDR2 FYEKMQ (reference sequence). The CDR3 extends over 15 amino acids. CDR3 sequence (DNA): TGTGCCAGCAGCTTAGGCCGGGGGGTAAGCACTGAAGCTTTCTTT. This gives the protein CASSLGRGVSTEAFF.

The V and J genes are TRBV27 and TRBJ1-1; D might be TRBD1 (6 bases). V was trimmed by 5 bases and J by 1 base, leaving 20 bases between them. CDR3 length equals 17 residues. CDR1 and CDR2 (germline): MNHEY, SMNVEV (reference sequence). This chain's CDR3 is CASSRGQPGGWNTEAFF. The CDR3 region has the DNA TGTGCCAGCAGTCGCGGACAGCCAGGCGGTTGGAACACTGAAGCTTTCTTT.

V gene TRBV4-3 combines with J gene TRBJ1-3; D is possibly TRBD1 (5 bases). Germline V gene sequence: CDR1 LGHNA, CDR2 YSLEER. The CDR3 spans 16 residues. V was shortened by 4 bases and J by 3 bases, with 16 bases between the two germline ends. The CDR3 DNA is TGCGCCAGCAGCCCACCCGAGGGACTGGGTGGAAACACCATATATTTT. Amino acid sequence: CASSPPEGLGGNTIYF.

V and J are TRBV9 and TRBJ2-7, with D possibly matching TRBD1 (6 bases). V shed 4 bases and J shed 1 base, with 15 bases lying between them. Germline V gene lookup returns CDR1 SGDLS and CDR2 YYNGEE. This CDR3 spans 15 amino acids. CDR3 loop: CASSPLGTLSYEQYF. Written as DNA, the CDR3 is TGTGCCAGCAGCCCTCTGGGGACACTTTCCTACGAGCAGTACTTC.

The J gene is TRBJ1-5, the V gene TRBV24-1; tentative D call: TRBD1 (5 bases). This CDR3 spans 14 amino acids. Per the germline V gene, CDR1 is KGHDR and CDR2 is SFDVKD. Trimming removed 4 bases from V and 5 bases from J, with 11 bases in between. The CDR3 bases are TGTGCCACCAGTGACTCGAGGGGTTATCAGCCCCAGCATTTT. It is translated as CATSDSRGYQPQHF.

The chain joins TRBV5-1 to TRBJ2-5, with a weak D call TRBD1 (5 bases). Trimming pared 3 bases from V and 2 bases from J, leaving 8 bases between. Per the germline V gene, CDR1 is SGHRS and CDR2 is YFSETQ. The CDR3 sequence is 13 residues long. CDR3 loop: CASSYTGQETQYF. The CDR3 DNA sequence: TGCGCCAGCAGCTATACAGGACAAGAGACCCAGTACTTC.

The chain uses TRBV12-3 or TRBV12-4 and TRBJ1-2; D call uncertain. This CDR3 spans 13 amino acids. The germline V and J ends were trimmed by 3 bases and 3 bases, with 8 bases remaining between them. CDR3 DNA sequence: TGTGCCAGCAGTTTCTCGGGGTACTATGGCTACACCTTC. As protein: CASSFSGYYGYTF.

This chain uses TRBV4-3 with TRBJ1-2, with D tentatively TRBD1 (5 bases). V lost 1 base and J lost 3, with 9 bases in between. The CDR3 totals 14 residues. CDR1 and CDR2 from the germline V gene are LGHNA and YSLEER. CDR3 region: CASSQGGTHYGYTF. The DNA of the CDR3 is TGCGCCAGCAGCCAAGGAGGGACCCACTATGGCTACACCTTC.

The rearrangement joins TRBV10-3 to TRBJ1-1; TRBD1 agrees at 7 bases. The germline gives CDR1 ENHRY, CDR2 SYGVKD. J gave up 3 bases and V 2 bases, and 6 bases lay outside the gene matches. The CDR3 contains 15 residues. CDR3 coding DNA: TGTGCCATCAGTGAGATTCACAGGGGATACACTGAAGCTTTCTTT. The encoded protein is CAISEIHRGYTEAFF.

This chain uses TRBV18 with TRBJ2-7; 11 bases are shared with TRBD1. V was pared by 6 bases and J by 7 bases, with 5 bases of the junction left unmatched. Germline V gene data show CDR1 as KGHSH and CDR2 as LQKENI. The CDR3 is 13 amino acids. Here the CDR3 reads CASSGTGGGEQYF. CDR3 bases: TGTGCCAGCTCCGGGACAGGGGGAGGGGAGCAGTACTTC.

The gene calls are TRBV5-4 and TRBJ2-3; 10 bases line up with TRBD2. The V gene's germline CDR1 is SGHNT and CDR2 YYREEE (reference sequence). The CDR3 spans 19 residues. V gave up 1 base and J gave up 1 base; unmatched junction bases: 12. This chain's CDR3 is CASSLRTSGIFGGTDTQYF. The CDR3, as DNA: TGTGCCAGCAGCTTGCGGACTAGCGGAATATTTGGGGGCACAGATACGCAGTATTTT.

The V and J genes are TRBV5-6 and TRBJ2-7, with TRBD1 matching 8 bases. Trimming cost V 5 bases and J 1 base; bases outside gene matches: 11. Germline assignment: CDR1 SGHDT and CDR2 YYEEEE. The CDR3 length is 16 residues. Written as DNA, the CDR3 is TGTGCCAGCAGTTCTGCACAGGGGGTAAGGTCCTACGAGCAGTACTTC. This codes for CASSSAQGVRSYEQYF.

This clone was detected only a few times. V and J are TRBV6-5 and TRBJ1-5, with 12 bases matching TRBD1. This CDR3 has 15 residues. J gave up 6 bases and V 6 bases, and 6 bases lay outside the gene matches. Germline CDR1 is MNHEY and CDR2 is SVGAGI. This chain's CDR3 is CASRGRDRGLQPQHF. CDR3 DNA: TGTGCCAGCAGGGGCCGGGACAGGGGGCTTCAGCCCCAGCATTTT.

This chain joins TRBV12-3 or TRBV12-4 and TRBJ2-5, with D tentatively TRBD2 (7 bases). This CDR3 region has 13 residues. With 7 bases removed from V and 5 bases from J, the gap between germline ends came to 14 bases. The CDR3 protein is CASNGGGPETQYF. The CDR3 DNA sequence: TGTGCCAGCAATGGGGGGGGCCCCGAGACCCAGTACTTC.

This clone was seen once. The chain combines TRBV7-6 with TRBJ1-1, with a possible D match to TRBD1 (5 bases). The germline V gene has CDR1 SGHVS and CDR2 FNYEAQ. The CDR3 has 16 amino acids. V was trimmed by 1 base and J by 0 bases, leaving 12 bases between them. Written as DNA, the CDR3 is TGTGCCAGCAGCTTAGGTAGGGACTCATTGAACACTGAAGCTTTCTTT. Translating gives CASSLGRDSLNTEAFF.

The chain combines TRBV6-2 or TRBV6-3 with TRBJ1-5; maybe TRBD1 (6 bases). CDR1 and CDR2 (germline): MNHEY, SVGEGT. Trimming left V 4 bases short and J 0 bases short, with 16 bases between. The CDR3 length is 17 residues. CDR3 residues: CASSFYGQPYSNQPQHF. The CDR3 DNA reads as TGTGCCAGCAGTTTTTACGGACAGCCTTATAGCAATCAGCCCCAGCATTTT.

The rearrangement links TRBV11-3 to TRBJ2-3, with 7 bases identical to TRBD2. The CDR3 covers 16 residues. Trimming removed 1 base from V and 3 bases from J; junction bases left unmatched: 7. Germline assignment: CDR1 SGHNT and CDR2 YENEEA. The CDR3 protein is CASSLGVRGSTDTQYF. The DNA of the CDR3 is TGTGCCAGCAGCTTAGGAGTGCGGGGGAGTACAGATACGCAGTATTTT.

J is TRBJ1-1 and V is TRBV6-6, with 7 bases lining up with TRBD1. From germline, CDR1 is MNHNY and CDR2 SVGAGI (reference sequence). The V gene end was trimmed by 5 bases and the J gene end by 2 bases; junction bases not matched to a gene: 11. The CDR3 has 16 residues. CDR3 coding DNA: TGTGCCAGCAGTCAACGCAGGGACAGAAGCAACACTGAAGCTTTCTTT. It codes for CASSQRRDRSNTEAFF.

The rearrangement joins TRBV20-1 to TRBJ1-4; D not certain. The CDR3 runs 11 residues. Deletions cut 2 bases from V and 6 bases from J, with 4 bases between. Germline V lookup: CDR1 DFQATT, CDR2 SNEGSKA (reference sequence). CDR3 amino acids: CSARLYEKLFF. CDR3 coding DNA: TGCAGTGCTAGATTATATGAAAAACTGTTTTTT.

This clone was detected only once. The V call is TRBV11-2, the J call TRBJ2-7; D possibly corresponds to TRBD2 (6 bases). The germline CDR1 and CDR2 sequences are SGHAT and FQNNGV. This CDR3 has 14 residues. V lost 2 bases to trimming and J lost 0 bases, with 8 bases between them. The CDR3 DNA sequence: TGTGCCAGCAGCTTATCCGGGGGCTCCTACGAGCAGTACTTC. It encodes CASSLSGGSYEQYF.

This clone was picked up a small number of times. The chain has TRBV10-3 and TRBJ1-2; D is ambiguous. Germline V gene sequence: CDR1 ENHRY, CDR2 SYGVKD. Trimming shortened V by 4 bases and J by 6 bases, and 15 bases separated the two germline ends. The CDR3 totals 14 residues. Written as DNA, the CDR3 is TGTGCCATCAGTGGAGAAAGGGCGTCGGATGGCTACACCTTC. Translated: CAISGERASDGYTF.

The chain is built from TRBV6-2 or TRBV6-3 and TRBJ2-4; D might be TRBD2 (5 bases). CDR1 MNHEY and CDR2 SVGEGT come from the germline V gene. The CDR3 is 16 amino acids. Trimming removed 5 bases from V and 1 base from J, with 15 bases in between. CDR3 amino acids: CASSRWTEDAKNIQYF. The CDR3, as DNA: TGTGCCAGCAGTCGCTGGACGGAGGATGCCAAAAACATTCAGTACTTC.

This rearrangement joins TRBV4-3 to TRBJ1-6; D not certain. This CDR3 spans 12 amino acids. V shed 0 bases and J shed 10 bases, with 4 bases lying between them. From germline, CDR1 is LGHNA and CDR2 YSLEER. CDR3 amino acids: CASSQERSPLHF. The DNA of the CDR3 is TGCGCCAGCAGCCAAGAAAGATCACCCCTCCACTTT.